Below are 11 T cell receptor beta chains sequenced from a single sample in a study of cytomegalovirus exposure and HLA in healthy donors. The primer mix had 60 Vbeta and 13 Jbeta primers. Method: immunoSEQ multiplex PCR; TCRdb's copy keeps in-frame clones and lacks some. The sample lists 100,000 to 150,000 clones, about 72% seen once, with about 1.5% in the top ten. Sequencing input: PBMCs. These receptors were taken from a female donor in good health and CMV-seronegative.

This rearrangement joins TRBV19 to TRBJ1-3; TRBD1 is a possible D gene (6 bases). Germline values: CDR1 LNHDA, CDR2 SQIVND (reference sequence). The CDR3 totals 14 residues. Trimming left V 8 bases short and J 0 bases short, with 11 bases between. Here the CDR3 reads CASARGDSGNTIYF. The DNA of the CDR3 is TGTGCCAGTGCCAGGGGCGACTCTGGAAACACCATATATTTT.

In this sample, this clone turned up a few times. The rearrangement uses TRBV28 and TRBJ1-2, with 10 bases fitting TRBD1. CDR1 and CDR2 (germline): MDHEN, SYDVKM. The CDR3 has 13 residues. Trimming removed 8 bases from V and 3 bases from J; junction bases left unmatched: 3. The CDR3 sequence is CASRQGADYGYTF. The DNA for the CDR3 is TGTGCCAGCCGACAGGGGGCGGACTATGGCTACACCTTC.

CDR3 in DNA: TGCGCCAGCAGCGGTAGCGGGAGGGATTCAGATACGCAGTATTTT. Protein: CASSGSGRDSDTQYF. V and J are TRBV5-1 and TRBJ2-3, with 11 nucleotides matching TRBD2. Germline trimming cut 4 bases from V and 4 bases from J; bases unmatched to any gene: 5. This CDR3 is built from 15 residues. Per germline, CDR1 SGHRS and CDR2 YFSETQ. Based on the CDR3 plus reference TRBV5-1 and TRBJ2-3, the full variable domain is KAGVTQTPRYLIKTRGQQVTLSCSPISGHRSVSWYQQTPGQGLQFLFEYFSETQRNKGNFPGRFSGRQFSNSRSEMNVSTLELGDSALYLCASSGSGRDSDTQYFGPGTRLTVL.

This chain connects TRBV2 to TRBJ2-7, with 9 positions matching TRBD1. Looked up from germline, CDR1 is SNHLY and CDR2 is FYNNEI. The CDR3 runs 14 residues. V shed 6 bases and J 3 bases; nucleotides not matched to a gene: 6. CDR3 nucleotides: TGTGCCAGCAGGGACAGGGGTGGGGACTACGAGCAGTACTTC. Protein product: CASRDRGGDYEQYF.

This chain links TRBV14 with TRBJ2-2, with a weak D call TRBD1 (7 bases). Germline CDR1 SGHDN, CDR2 FVKESK. Trimming cost V 0 bases and J 4 bases, with 15 bases left between them. There are 17 residues in the CDR3. Here the CDR3 DNA reads TGTGCCAGCAGCCAAGAACGGGGGACAGCCATCACCGGGGAGCTGTTTTTT. Translated, it gives CASSQERGTAITGELFF. Combining the CDR3 with reference TRBV14 and TRBJ2-2 gives the whole variable domain EAGVTQFPSHSVIEKGQTVTLRCDPISGHDNLYWYRRVMGKEIKFLLHFVKESKQDESGMPNNRFLAERTGGTYSTLKVQPAELEDSGVYFCASSQERGTAITGELFFGEGSRLTVL.

There are a few counts of this clone. The CDR3 spells CASSRTGAREAFF. CDR3 bases: TGTGCCAGCAGCCGGACAGGGGCCCGTGAAGCTTTCTTT. This chain links TRBV5-6 with TRBJ1-1; 9 bases map to TRBD1. With 4 bases clipped from V and 7 bases from J, the junction kept 5 bases outside the gene matches. Germline V lookup: CDR1 SGHDT, CDR2 YYEEEE. This CDR3 is built from 13 residues.

The V call is TRBV28, the J call TRBJ1-2; D is possibly TRBD1 (6 bases). The CDR3 is 13 residues long. V lost 5 bases, J lost 0 bases, and 7 bases lay in between. Germline loops: CDR1 MDHEN, CDR2 SYDVKM. The DNA for the CDR3 is TGTGCCAGCAGTCGGACAGCTAACTATGGCTACACCTTC. It translates to CASSRTANYGYTF.

This chain joins TRBV19 and TRBJ1-5; TRBD1 is a possible D gene (6 bases). Germline CDR1 reads LNHDA; CDR2 reads SQIVND (reference sequence). V was clipped by 5 bases and J by 10 bases, with 24 bases between them. This CDR3 has 16 residues. This chain's CDR3 is CASSLTTGHPSSPQHF. Here the CDR3 DNA reads TGTGCCAGTAGTCTAACCACGGGACACCCGTCCTCCCCCCAGCATTTT. Using reference TRBV19 and TRBJ1-5 for the parts outside the CDR3, the full variable domain is DGGITQSPKYLFRKEGQNVTLSCEQNLNHDAMYWYRQDPGQGLRLIYYSQIVNDFQKGDIAEGYSVSREKKESFPLTVTSAQKNPTAFYLCASSLTTGHPSSPQHFGDGTRLSIL.

In its sample, this clone was seen a few times. CDR3: CASSGGAEYNEQFF. The CDR3 nucleotides read TGTGCCAGCAGCGGGGGAGCTGAATACAATGAGCAGTTCTTC. The V call is TRBV9, the J call TRBJ2-1, with a tentative D call TRBD2 (5 bases). Trimming cost V 3 bases and J 4 bases, with 11 bases left between them. The CDR3 length is 14 residues. Germline CDR1 and CDR2: SGDLS and YYNGEE.

V gene TRBV7-3 combines with J gene TRBJ2-1, with 7 positions matching TRBD2. Germline V gene lookup returns CDR1 SGHTA and CDR2 FQGTGA. CDR3 length: 15 amino acids. V lost 5 bases and J lost 7; bases outside the gene matches: 11. The CDR3 loop is CASSPGGSGWNEQFF. The CDR3 bases are TGTGCCAGCAGCCCCGGGGGGTCAGGGTGGAATGAGCAGTTCTTC.

A remark on this clone: One end of the junction does not line up with germline, which may come from a read error. The sample carries other DNA sequences with the same CDR3. The chain recombines TRBV5-1 with TRBJ1-4; tentative D call: TRBD1 (5 bases). In germline, CDR1 is SGHRS, CDR2 YFSETQ. The CDR3 contains 13 residues. CDR3 sequence (DNA): TGCGCCAGCAGACGAGACAGCAATGAGAAACTGTTTTTT. It specifies CASRRDSNEKLFF.